The 23 T cell receptor beta chains below all came from one sample that was sequenced in a study of blood T cell repertoires in COVID-19 (dated by TCRdb to about 2020). The receptor library was made with the immunoSEQ multiplex PCR assay. This is the immuneACCESS table as TCRdb keeps it, with only in-frame sequences that have V and J called. A part of the clones is gone; compared with another copy, unresolved V genes explain less than half, and the rest is unexplained. Across this sample there are roughly 120,000 clones, with about 74% seen only once. The ten most abundant clones make up roughly 6% of the sample. The specimen sequenced was peripheral blood. These TCRs come from a man aged 70-80 years with acute or convalescent COVID-19.

The chain combines TRBV5-1 with TRBJ2-2; 9 bases line up with TRBD1. The CDR3 is 16 amino acids. The J segment lost 5 bases and the V segment lost 4 bases, leaving 9 bases of the junction unmatched. Germline loops: CDR1 SGHRS, CDR2 YFSETQ. CDR3 protein: CASSDGTGLGTGELFF. As DNA, the CDR3 is TGCGCCAGCAGCGATGGGACAGGGTTGGGGACCGGGGAGCTGTTTTTT.

CDR3 sequence reads: CASTGEVAYEQYF. The CDR3, as DNA: TGTGCCAGCACCGGAGAGGTTGCCTACGAGCAGTACTTC. The V call is TRBV25-1, the J call TRBJ2-7; D gene ambiguous. Germline V gives CDR1 MGHDK, CDR2 SYGVNS. CDR3 length equals 13 residues. Trimming took off 7 bases at V and 2 bases at J, with 12 bases between the two ends.

In this sample, this clone turned up a few times. J is TRBJ2-2 and V is TRBV19, with D perhaps matching TRBD2 (5 bases). V lost 7 bases to trimming and J lost 1 base, with 10 bases between them. This CDR3 region has 14 residues. Germline-derived CDR1 and CDR2 are LNHDA and SQIVND (reference sequence). The CDR3 loop reads CASTLSENTGELFF. The CDR3 DNA is TGTGCCAGTACCCTTAGCGAGAACACCGGGGAGCTGTTTTTT.

V is TRBV6-6 and J is TRBJ2-7; TRBD1 is a possible D gene (6 bases). CDR1 is MNHNY and CDR2 is SVGAGI in the germline V gene (reference sequence). The CDR3 contains 14 residues. V was trimmed by 1 base and J by 2 bases, leaving 9 bases between them. CDR3 sequence: CASSYWGTTYEQYF. The CDR3 nucleotides read TGTGCCAGCAGTTACTGGGGGACAACCTACGAGCAGTACTTC.

The chain combines TRBV5-1 with TRBJ2-2; 7 nucleotides match TRBD1. Germline lookup yields CDR1 SGHRS and CDR2 YFSETQ. The ends lost 4 bases at V and 2 bases at J; junction bases unmatched: 2. CDR3 size: 14 residues. The CDR3 DNA follows: TGCGCCAGCAGCCGGGACAGAAACACCGGGGAGCTGTTTTTT. Translated, it gives CASSRDRNTGELFF.

The V call is TRBV28, the J call TRBJ2-7; 14 positions match TRBD2. V was clipped by 5 bases and J by 5 bases; unmatched bases: 5. CDR1 and CDR2 (germline): MDHEN, SYDVKM. The CDR3 runs to 15 residues. The CDR3 loop reads CASSQGTSGSDEQYF. The CDR3 region has the DNA TGTGCCAGCAGTCAGGGGACTAGCGGGAGTGACGAGCAGTACTTC.

The chain couples TRBV29-1 to TRBJ2-7, with D perhaps TRBD2 (5 bases). The germline V gene encodes CDR1 SQVTM and CDR2 ANQGSEA. Trimming cost V 4 bases and J 2 bases, with 18 bases left between them. This CDR3 is 15 amino acids long. In DNA form, the CDR3 reads TGCAGCGTTGTCGACTCCGGGGAAGGGACCTACGAGCAGTACTTC. Protein: CSVVDSGEGTYEQYF.

The chain combines TRBV30 with TRBJ1-1; 7 positions agree with TRBD1. The germline V gene has CDR1 GTSNPN and CDR2 SVGIG (reference sequence). The CDR3 contains 14 residues. The trim removed 7 bases at V and 1 base at J, leaving 9 bases unmatched. The CDR3 sequence is CALKQGHPNTEAFF. CDR3 nucleotide sequence: TGTGCCTTGAAACAGGGGCACCCGAACACTGAAGCTTTCTTT.

The rearrangement uses TRBV7-9 and TRBJ2-1, with D perhaps matching TRBD2 (7 bases). V was shortened by 5 bases and J by 0 bases, with 20 bases between the two germline ends. CDR1 and CDR2 from the germline V gene are SEHNR and FQNEAQ (reference sequence). The CDR3 has 18 amino acids. The CDR3 sequence: CASSRGGRDIFSYNEQFF. The CDR3 DNA is TGTGCCAGCAGCCGAGGGGGGAGGGACATCTTCTCCTACAATGAGCAGTTCTTC.

The chain carries TRBV7-3 and TRBJ1-1; D is possibly TRBD1 (5 bases). The CDR3 extends over 16 amino acids. Trimming left V 5 bases short and J 4 bases short, with 20 bases between. Germline CDR1 and CDR2: SGHTA and FQGTGA. The DNA for the CDR3 is TGTGCCAGCAGCACCGCGGGACCCGGGGGGAGCACTGAAGCTTTCTTT. This gives the protein CASSTAGPGGSTEAFF. The complete variable domain, with remaining parts taken from reference TRBV7-3 and TRBJ1-1, reads GAGVSQTPSNKVTEKGKYVELRCDPISGHTALYWYRQSLGQGPEFLIYFQGTGAADDSGLPNDRFFAVRPEGSVSTLKIQRTERGDSAVYLCASSTAGPGGSTEAFFGQGTRLTVV.

This clone was seen once. This chain joins TRBV11-2 and TRBJ1-2; D is possibly TRBD1 (5 bases). Germline V gene lookup returns CDR1 SGHAT and CDR2 FQNNGV. Trimming removed 1 base from V and 8 bases from J, with 11 bases in between. CDR3 length equals 13 residues. The CDR3 is CASSLAREYGYTF. CDR3 nucleotide sequence: TGTGCCAGCAGCTTAGCCAGGGAATACGGCTACACCTTC.

This chain joins TRBV19 and TRBJ1-2; 11 nucleotides align to TRBD1. This CDR3 contains 14 residues. Germline CDR1 LNHDA, CDR2 SQIVND (reference sequence). Trimming cost V 5 bases and J 4 bases; bases outside gene matches: 3. The CDR3 is CASSGTGGLYGYTF. The DNA of the CDR3 is TGTGCCAGTAGTGGGACAGGGGGTCTCTATGGCTACACCTTC.

The gene calls are TRBV19 and TRBJ1-1; TRBD1 aligns across 8 bases. Germline V gene data show CDR1 as LNHDA and CDR2 as SQIVND (reference sequence). The CDR3 extends over 15 amino acids. The V gene end was trimmed by 4 bases and the J gene end by 4 bases; junction bases not matched to a gene: 8. The CDR3 sequence: CASSTRQGRGTEAFF. The CDR3 nucleotides are TGTGCCAGTAGTACGAGACAGGGGAGGGGCACTGAAGCTTTCTTT.

The chain combines TRBV6-5 with TRBJ2-2, with D maybe TRBD1 (6 bases). V dropped 10 bases and J dropped 0 bases, with 9 bases sitting between them. This CDR3 is 13 amino acids long. Germline CDR1 and CDR2: MNHEY and SVGAGI. Here the CDR3 reads CAIRQANTGELFF. CDR3 DNA: TGTGCCATCAGACAGGCGAACACCGGGGAGCTGTTTTTT.

This chain connects TRBV19 to TRBJ2-7, with 10 bases that match TRBD1. The V gene's germline CDR1 is LNHDA and CDR2 SQIVND (reference sequence). This CDR3 contains 15 residues. J was trimmed by 4 bases and V by 5 bases; bases with no gene match: 8. The CDR3 here is CASSPWGQGLYEQYF. The DNA of the CDR3 is TGTGCCAGTAGTCCGTGGGGACAGGGGCTATACGAGCAGTACTTC.

The gene calls are TRBV27 and TRBJ2-7; D is ambiguous. The germline V gene encodes CDR1 MNHEY and CDR2 SMNVEV (reference sequence). V was cut by 3 bases and J by 2 bases, with 14 bases left in between. The CDR3 contains 15 residues. CDR3 bases: TGTGCCAGCAGTTTCACCCTCGCGTCTGCCTACGAGCAGTACTTC. Protein: CASSFTLASAYEQYF.

V and J are TRBV5-1 and TRBJ1-4, with D unresolved. This CDR3 comprises 16 residues. Trimming shortened V by 0 bases and J by 4 bases, and 13 bases separated the two germline ends. Germline CDR1 is SGHRS and CDR2 is YFSETQ. CDR3 residues: CASSLEGSSHNEKLFF. The DNA for the CDR3 is TGCGCCAGCAGCTTGGAAGGGAGCTCCCATAATGAAAAACTGTTTTTT.

V gene TRBV5-1 combines with J gene TRBJ1-3; TRBD1 agrees at 7 bases. The CDR3 covers 16 residues. Losses at the gene ends were 2 bases for V and 0 bases for J; bases not matched to a gene: 5. From germline, CDR1 is SGHRS and CDR2 YFSETQ. Here the CDR3 reads CASSLQGQSSGNTIYF. CDR3 bases: TGCGCCAGCAGCTTACAGGGACAGAGCTCTGGAAACACCATATATTTT.

In DNA, the CDR3 is TGTGCCAGCAGCCTCTCCTTCTACGAGCAGTACTTC. It yields the protein CASSLSFYEQYF. The chain carries TRBV3-1 (or the pseudogene TRBV3-2) and TRBJ2-7; D gene ambiguous. Germline values: CDR1 LGHDT, CDR2 YNNKEL (reference sequence). The V gene lost 4 bases and the J gene lost 3 bases, with 7 bases spanning the gap. This CDR3 comprises 12 residues.

The chain carries TRBV12-3 or TRBV12-4 and TRBJ1-2; no reliable D call. Trimming removed 0 bases at V and 0 bases at J, with 2 bases between. This CDR3 comprises 13 residues. The CDR3 DNA sequence: TGTGCCAGCAGTTTAGCCGCTAACTATGGCTACACCTTC. Protein sequence: CASSLAANYGYTF.

This sequence joins TRBV5-6 and TRBJ2-1, with D maybe TRBD2 (6 bases). The CDR3 length is 15 residues. Germline assignment: CDR1 SGHDT and CDR2 YYEEEE. The germline V and J ends were trimmed by 4 bases and 8 bases, with 19 bases remaining between them. The CDR3 protein is CASSVSGPGVDEQFF. The CDR3 DNA reads TGTGCCAGCAGCGTTAGCGGACCAGGCGTCGATGAGCAGTTCTTC. Supplemented by reference TRBV5-6 and TRBJ2-1, the full variable domain reads DAGVTQSPTHLIKTRGQQVTLRCSPKSGHDTVSWYQQALGQGPQFIFQYYEEEERQRGNFPDRFSGHQFPNYSSELNVNALLLGDSALYLCASSVSGPGVDEQFFGPGTRLTVL.

V usage is TRBV28 and J usage is TRBJ2-2, with D perhaps matching TRBD2 (6 bases). The CDR3 has 16 residues. Germline CDR1 reads MDHEN; CDR2 reads SYDVKM. Between the trimmed V and J ends, which lost 6 bases and 0 bases, there was a span of 14 bases. The CDR3 protein is CASRRGLGSNTGELFF. The CDR3 DNA reads TGTGCCAGCAGACGGGGGTTGGGATCGAACACCGGGGAGCTGTTTTTT.

V gene TRBV28 combines with J gene TRBJ2-3; tentative D call: TRBD2 (5 bases). Germline V gives CDR1 MDHEN, CDR2 SYDVKM. Trimming removed 4 bases from V and 4 bases from J, with 12 bases in between. The length of the CDR3 is 14 residues. CDR3 protein: CASSSGLEADTQYF. CDR3 bases: TGTGCCAGCAGTTCCGGTCTGGAGGCAGATACGCAGTATTTT.